This T cell receptor (beta chain) appears in the sequencing data of a study of blood T cells in healthy people across ages. Study results and limitations: Measured against age, TCR beta diversity per million T cells decreased in a roughly linear manner.

Then a second PCR, running roughly 7 to 11 cycles, was carried out with a sample-barcoded 5' primer and a J-beta primer mix. TCRdb analysed the 5' RACE reads with MiXCR anew, one entry per CDR3 protein. The profile shows more than 450,000 distinct CDR3 sequences, roughly a quarter of them singletons. Turning to this clonotype: Its matching antigen is unknown. One junction end does not reproduce the germline sequence, and a read error may be involved.

The CDR3 runs 17 residues. The germline CDR1 and CDR2 sequences are LGHNA and YSLEER. The same specimen was also included in a second study, on T cells of mothers and their children.

What was sequenced was blood. The source is a boy younger than 10 in good health. The chain employs TRBV4-3 and TRBJ2-3; 8 nucleotides match TRBD2. The CDR3 here is CVSSQEVPGRGTDTQYF. Written as DNA, the CDR3 is TGCGTCAGCAGCCAAGAAGTCCCCGGGAGGGGGACAGATACGCAGTATTTT.